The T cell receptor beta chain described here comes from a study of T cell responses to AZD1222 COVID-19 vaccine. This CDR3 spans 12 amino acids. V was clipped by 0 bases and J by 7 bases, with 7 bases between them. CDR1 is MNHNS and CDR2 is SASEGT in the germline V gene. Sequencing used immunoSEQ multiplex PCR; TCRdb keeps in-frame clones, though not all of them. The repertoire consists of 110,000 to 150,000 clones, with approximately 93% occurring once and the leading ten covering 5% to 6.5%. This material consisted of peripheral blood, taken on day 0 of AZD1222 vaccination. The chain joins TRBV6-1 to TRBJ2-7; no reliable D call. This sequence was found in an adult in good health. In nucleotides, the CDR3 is TGTGCCAGCAGTGAAGCGAGAGGAGAGCAGTACTTC. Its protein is CASSEARGEQYF.